This T cell receptor (beta chain) was captured in a study of CD8 T cells in Susac syndrome. This CDR3 has 13 residues. The V end lost 2 bases, the J end lost 8 bases, and 12 bases lay between the germline ends. Germline V CDR1 and CDR2: LGHNT, FRNRAP. Relapsing-remitting disease, either stable or active, was present in the multiple sclerosis controls, who were treatment-naive patients. TEMRA cells were enriched by FACS, and CD4+ and CD8+ T cells were negatively isolated. Random hexamers were used to reverse transcribe roughly 0.45 to 1 ug of RNA. From the immunoSEQ multiplex PCR reads, TCRdb called clonotypes with MiXCR, one entry per CDR3 protein. The data show 400,000 or so distinct CDR3 sequences, with around 83% seen just once and roughly 0.1% held by the top ten.

This receptor was taken from a human donor with multiple sclerosis. This chain links TRBV12-5 with TRBJ1-2, with D uncertain. The sample taken for sequencing was CD8+ T cells from PBMCs. CDR3 region: CASGLNEREGYTF. The CDR3 coding sequence is TGTGCTAGTGGTTTGAATGAGCGGGAAGGCTACACCTTC.